The rows below give T cell receptor beta chains drawn from one sample of a study of shared clonotypes between healthy human individuals. Sequenced by immunoSEQ multiplex PCR; TCRdb stores in-frame clones only, minus some. The data show under 1,100,000 clones, with 70% to 80% seen just once and 0.5% to 0.65% held by the top ten. The sample was memory CD4+ T cells from PBMCs. These TCRs come from a man between 18 and 35 years old in good health. Some clones in this sample may be carry-over from other donors' samples. The CDR3 runs from the conserved cysteine through the conserved F or W. D genes are given only for firm matches. Size is stated for part of the rows, as once, few or many counts, or as a class when the clone is expanded.

j_gene,abundance,v_gene,d_gene,CDR3aa,CDR3nt
TRBJ2-3,-,TRBV5-4,-,CASSLGGLGVTDTQYF,TGTGCCAGCAGCTTGGGAGGGCTTGGGGTCACAGATACGCAGTATTTT
TRBJ2-3,-,TRBV25-1,-,CASSEMVSGGTDTQYF,TGTGCCAGCAGTGAGATGGTGTCAGGGGGCACAGATACGCAGTATTTT
TRBJ2-5,-,TRBV7-7,TRBD2,CASSLTGTSGMETQYF,TGTGCCAGCAGTCTTACCGGGACTAGCGGGATGGAGACCCAGTACTTC
TRBJ2-7,-,TRBV28,TRBD1,CASRLQGAYEQYF,TGTGCCAGCAGGCTACAGGGGGCCTACGAGCAGTACTTC
TRBJ1-3,-,TRBV5-1,-,CASSLGGGNSGNTIYF,TGCGCCAGCAGCTTGGGAGGCGGGAACTCTGGAAACACCATATATTTT
TRBJ2-5,-,TRBV4-2,-,CASSQEGREETQYF,TGTGCCAGCAGCCAAGAGGGAAGGGAAGAGACCCAGTACTTC
TRBJ2-5,-,TRBV20-1,-,CSATNEETQYF,TGCAGTGCTACGAATGAAGAGACCCAGTACTTC
TRBJ2-5,few,TRBV6-1,-,CASSPREGYQETQYF,TGTGCCAGCAGCCCCAGGGAAGGGTATCAAGAGACCCAGTACTTC
TRBJ1-1,-,TRBV7-8,-,CASSLGARSSRTEAFF,TGTGCCAGCAGCTTAGGAGCTAGGTCTTCGAGGACTGAAGCTTTCTTT
TRBJ1-1,many,TRBV23-1,-,CASTSGVAALSFF,TGCGCCAGCACTTCAGGGGTGGCAGCCCTCTCGTTTTTT
TRBJ2-5,once,TRBV7-2,-,CASSSVYWGKEAETQYF,TGTGCCAGCAGCTCTGTTTACTGGGGGAAAGAGGCAGAGACCCAGTACTTC
TRBJ2-7,-,TRBV28,-,CASSPWGRPDYEQYF,TGTGCCAGCAGTCCTTGGGGCAGGCCGGACTACGAGCAGTACTTC
TRBJ2-1,-,TRBV7-2,-,CASSARGGQFF,TGTGCCAGCAGCGCTCGTGGGGGGCAGTTCTTC
TRBJ2-1,-,TRBV5-1,-,CASRGSSYNEQFF,TGCGCCAGCAGAGGGAGCTCCTACAATGAGCAGTTCTTC
TRBJ2-3,few,TRBV7-9,-,CASSSGVTDTQYF,TGTGCCAGCAGCTCAGGGGTGACAGATACGCAGTATTTT
TRBJ1-3,-,TRBV5-6,-,CASSLQTGGRNTIYF,TGTGCCAGCAGCCTACAGACAGGAGGAAGAAACACCATATATTTT
TRBJ2-4,-,TRBV27,TRBD2,CASSLSRAGGDIQYF,TGTGCCAGCAGTTTATCCCGTGCGGGAGGTGACATTCAGTACTTC
TRBJ1-1,-,TRBV7-9,TRBD1,CASSLLRTGGLYTEAFF,TGTGCCAGCAGCTTACTCAGGACAGGGGGCCTCTACACTGAAGCTTTCTTT
TRBJ1-2,-,TRBV5-1,TRBD1,CASSLDLTGSGYTF,TGCGCCAGCAGCCTTGACTTGACAGGGAGCGGCTACACCTTC
TRBJ2-7,once,TRBV6-5,TRBD1,CATLDRGGGREQYF,TGTGCCACCCTGGACAGGGGAGGAGGTCGGGAGCAGTACTTC
TRBJ1-2,-,TRBV28,TRBD1,CASSLSNGGQRLGYTF,TGTGCCAGCAGTCTTTCTAACGGGGGACAGCGGCTGGGCTACACCTTC
TRBJ1-3,once,TRBV18,-,CASSHDSSGNTIYF,TGTGCCAGCTCCCACGACAGCTCTGGAAACACCATATATTTT
TRBJ2-2,-,TRBV7-3,TRBD2,CASSLLAGGDGTGELFF,TGTGCCAGCAGCTTACTAGCGGGAGGTGATGGCACCGGGGAGCTGTTTTTT
TRBJ1-4,few,TRBV5-1,-,CASSPQGPANEKLFF,TGCGCCAGCAGCCCACAGGGACCGGCTAATGAAAAACTGTTTTTT
TRBJ2-3,once,TRBV30,-,CAWTSGWKQYF,TGTGCCTGGACTTCGGGTTGGAAGCAGTATTTT
TRBJ1-5,-,TRBV27,-,CASSLTPSPGFNQPQHF,TGTGCCAGCAGTTTAACCCCCTCGCCAGGGTTCAATCAGCCCCAGCATTTT
TRBJ1-4,-,TRBV28,TRBD1,CASSETGAREKLFF,TGTGCCAGCAGCGAGACAGGGGCGCGGGAAAAACTGTTTTTT
TRBJ2-5,-,TRBV28,-,CASNPVGPDPQETQYF,TGTGCCAGCAATCCCGTCGGGCCGGACCCCCAAGAGACCCAGTACTTC
TRBJ2-3,-,TRBV9,-,CASSASGDTQYF,TGTGCCAGCAGCGCCAGCGGCGATACGCAGTATTTT
TRBJ2-3,-,TRBV4-3,-,CASSQVGGTNTDTQYF,TGCGCCAGCAGCCAAGTCGGCGGGACGAACACAGATACGCAGTATTTT
TRBJ2-3,once,TRBV7-2,-,CASSLGRASTDTQYF,TGTGCCAGCAGCTTAGGGCGGGCCAGCACAGATACGCAGTATTTT
TRBJ2-1,-,TRBV5-4,TRBD2,CASSSQTGTTYNEQFF,TGTGCCAGCAGCTCACAAACCGGGACTACCTACAATGAGCAGTTCTTC
TRBJ1-3,-,TRBV11-2,TRBD1,CASSFAGTGAGNTIYF,TGTGCCAGCAGCTTCGCCGGGACAGGGGCTGGAAACACCATATATTTT
TRBJ2-3,few,TRBV2,-,CARGGSGTDTQYF,TGTGCCAGAGGCGGGTCGGGCACAGATACGCAGTATTTT
TRBJ2-7,-,TRBV28,TRBD1,CASSLAGTGAYEQYF,TGTGCCAGCAGTTTAGCAGGGACAGGGGCCTACGAGCAGTACTTC
TRBJ1-2,few,TRBV30,-,CARKWQGDYGYTF,TGTGCCCGAAAATGGCAGGGAGACTATGGCTACACCTTC
TRBJ1-3,-,TRBV6-1,-,CASSDNEGNTIYF,TGTGCCAGCAGTGACAATGAAGGAAACACCATATATTTT
TRBJ2-7,once,TRBV28,-,CASSSPDSAYEQYF,TGTGCCAGCAGTTCCCCGGATTCGGCCTACGAGCAGTACTTC
TRBJ2-7,-,TRBV9,TRBD2,CASSGSSGFDLEQYF,TGTGCCAGCAGCGGCTCTAGCGGCTTTGATTTAGAGCAGTACTTC
TRBJ1-5,-,TRBV2,-,CASSGAVQGRSQHF,TGTGCCAGCAGTGGGGCCGTTCAGGGAAGATCCCAGCATTTT
TRBJ2-1,-,TRBV5-1,-,CASSLGGGTGRKSGDEQFF,TGCGCCAGCAGCTTGGGTGGCGGGACAGGCCGGAAGAGCGGGGATGAGCAGTTCTTC
TRBJ2-7,-,TRBV27,TRBD2,CASSRGGSYEQYF,TGTGCCAGCAGTCGGGGGGGCTCCTACGAGCAGTACTTC
TRBJ1-2,few,TRBV28,-,CASSFQGRYGYTF,TGTGCCAGCAGTTTTCAGGGGCGCTATGGCTACACCTTC
TRBJ2-1,-,TRBV4-1,-,CASSQVFTTEAGNNEQFF,TGCGCCAGCAGCCAAGTTTTTACCACAGAGGCAGGAAACAATGAGCAGTTCTTC
TRBJ2-7,-,TRBV11-2,TRBD1,CASSARQGFSYEQYF,TGTGCCAGCAGCGCCCGACAGGGCTTCTCCTACGAGCAGTACTTC
TRBJ2-1,-,TRBV7-9,TRBD2,CASSPTSGGYYNEQFF,TGTGCCAGCAGCCCGACTAGCGGAGGCTACTACAATGAGCAGTTCTTC
TRBJ2-1,-,TRBV7-9,TRBD2,CASIDSGRAGNEQFF,TGTGCCAGCATCGATAGCGGGAGGGCCGGAAATGAGCAGTTCTTC
TRBJ2-3,-,TRBV4-2,-,CASSQVGSTDTQYF,TGTGCCAGCAGCCAAGTAGGTAGCACAGATACGCAGTATTTT